A selection of T cell receptor beta chains follows, all from one sample in a study of shared clonotypes between healthy human individuals. TCRdb keeps only in-frame clones here, not all; method: immunoSEQ multiplex PCR. The repertoire holds about 1.5 million clones, with nearly 99% as singletons. The sequenced material came from naive CD4+ T cells sorted from blood. The source is a man aged 25-40 years in good health. Each CDR3 is given with its conserved first and last residue. The D gene is left open where the match is weak. Not every row has a clone size; where given, it reads once, few, many or a size class.

TGTGCCATCAGTGCAATACAGGGCTCTGGGGCCAACGTCCTGACTTTC CAISAIQGSGANVLTF TRBJ2-6 - - TRBV10-3
TGCGCCAGCAGCCAAGCGTTTGCGGGACTGGGGGAGCAGTACTTC CASSQAFAGLGEQYF TRBJ2-7 - - TRBV4-1
TGTGCCAGCAGTGGGACAGGGGGCTACAATGAGCAGTTCTTC CASSGTGGYNEQFF TRBJ2-1 TRBD1 - TRBV6-1
TGCGCCAGCAGCCTTACCGGGACTTCCTACGAGCAGTACTTC CASSLTGTSYEQYF TRBJ2-7 - - TRBV5-1
TGTGCCAGCAGCTTAGCCCGGACTAGCCTAAGCTCCTACAATGAGCAGTTCTTC CASSLARTSLSSYNEQFF TRBJ2-1 TRBD2 - TRBV7-2
TGCGCCAGCAGCTTGGGCTTCGGGGGAGAACAGCCCCAGCATTTT CASSLGFGGEQPQHF TRBJ1-5 - - TRBV5-1
TGCGCCAGCAGCTTGGGGTACGGTCAAACTAATGAAAAACTGTTTTTT CASSLGYGQTNEKLFF TRBJ1-4 - once TRBV5-1
TGTGCCAGCAGCTTGCTTCCAGGGGGTCTAGCGGGACCCCTTGGTGAGCAGTTCTTC CASSLLPGGLAGPLGEQFF TRBJ2-1 TRBD2 - TRBV11-2
TGTGCCAGCAGCTTAGGGACTAGGGGAGAGACCCAGTACTTC CASSLGTRGETQYF TRBJ2-5 TRBD2 - TRBV7-9
TGTGCCAGCAGCCGGGGGGTTCTAGCGGGGCAGAACACCGGGGAGCTGTTTTTT CASSRGVLAGQNTGELFF TRBJ2-2 TRBD2 - TRBV28
TGTGCCAGCTCACCTCAGAATACGGACCTTTCCTACGAGCAGTACTTC CASSPQNTDLSYEQYF TRBJ2-7 - - TRBV18
TGCAGCGTTGTTTGGGGAGTTTCCCCCTACAATGAGCAGTTCTTC CSVVWGVSPYNEQFF TRBJ2-1 - - TRBV29-1
TGTGCCAGTAGTATATCGGGAAGCTCCTACGAGCAGTACTTC CASSISGSSYEQYF TRBJ2-7 - - TRBV19
TGTGCCAGCAGCTTAAACCCGGGACTAGGAACTAACGAGCAGTACTTC CASSLNPGLGTNEQYF TRBJ2-7 TRBD2 - TRBV7-8
TGCGCCAGCAGCTTCACGCACAGGGGGTTTGGGGAGCTGTTTTTT CASSFTHRGFGELFF TRBJ2-2 TRBD1 - TRBV5-1
TGTGCCAGCAGCGCCCGGGGGACTAGCGGGACTAGCACAGATACGCAGTATTTT CASSARGTSGTSTDTQYF TRBJ2-3 TRBD2 - TRBV2
TGCGCCAGCAGCTCTCCCGAGGGAGCTTCCGATTACACAGATACGCAGTATTTT CASSSPEGASDYTDTQYF TRBJ2-3 - - TRBV5-1
TGTGCCAGCAGCGTGGGACAGGAGTATGGCTACACCTTC CASSVGQEYGYTF TRBJ1-2 TRBD1 once TRBV9
TGTGCCAGCAGCCGACAGGGTGTGGCAGATACGCAGTATTTT CASSRQGVADTQYF TRBJ2-3 TRBD1 - TRBV27
TGTGCCATCAGTGAGCAGGAAAATCAGCCCCAGCATTTT CAISEQENQPQHF TRBJ1-5 - - TRBV10-3
TGTGCCAGCTCACCGGGAAGCACGGTGGACTATGGCTACACCTTC CASSPGSTVDYGYTF TRBJ1-2 - - TRBV18
TGTGCCAGCAGACCTGACTGGGGGCCCTACGAGCAGTACTTC CASRPDWGPYEQYF TRBJ2-7 - - TRBV11-2
TGTGCCAGCAGCTCGGATTTTGAGGAAGCTTTCTTT CASSSDFEEAFF TRBJ1-1 - - TRBV7-9
TGTGCCAGCAGCTTAGATGGGTCGACTTACGAGCAGTACTTC CASSLDGSTYEQYF TRBJ2-7 - - TRBV7-9
TGTGCCAGCAGTGATCCGGGACTCCGCTCCTACAATGAGCAGTTCTTC CASSDPGLRSYNEQFF TRBJ2-1 - once TRBV2
TGTGCCAGCAGGCCCATCATGGGAGGGAGGCCGAATGTAGGTGAGCAGTTCTTC CASRPIMGGRPNVGEQFF TRBJ2-1 TRBD2 - TRBV7-9
TGCGCCAGCAGCCTGGGACTAGCGGGAGCCACAGATACGCAGTATTTT CASSLGLAGATDTQYF TRBJ2-3 TRBD2 - TRBV5-1
TGTGCCAGCAGTTTAGGGACTAGCGGGAGTTTCCCCTACAATGAGCAGTTCTTC CASSLGTSGSFPYNEQFF TRBJ2-1 TRBD2 - TRBV27
TGTGCCAGCGGGAGATCTGGCAATCAGCCCCAGCATTTT CASGRSGNQPQHF TRBJ1-5 - - TRBV2
TGTGCCAGCAGCTACACATCGGATGAAGGGGAGCTGTTTTTT CASSYTSDEGELFF TRBJ2-2 - - TRBV7-3
TGTGCCACCAGCAGAGATGGCACATCGACAGATACGCAGTATTTT CATSRDGTSTDTQYF TRBJ2-3 - - TRBV15
TGTGCCTGGGAAAACGGACTAGTCGTGGCCAAAAACATTCAGTACTTC CAWENGLVVAKNIQYF TRBJ2-4 TRBD2 - TRBV30
TGTGCCAGCAGACAGGAGGCGAACACTGAAGCTTTCTTT CASRQEANTEAFF TRBJ1-1 - once TRBV2
TGTGCCAGCAGTGAAGTTTTAGTTTATGGCTACACCTTC CASSEVLVYGYTF TRBJ1-2 - - TRBV2
TGCGCCAGCAGCTATTCTGGACAGTTCGAGCAGTACTTC CASSYSGQFEQYF TRBJ2-7 - - TRBV5-1
TGCGCCAGCAGTGGGAATGGACCTGGAAACACCATATATTTT CASSGNGPGNTIYF TRBJ1-3 - - TRBV10-2
TGTGCCAGCAGTTGGGCGCTCTACAATGAGCAGTTCTTC CASSWALYNEQFF TRBJ2-1 - - TRBV11-2
TGTGCCAGCAGCCCGGGGACAGGGAGTGTAAGGCAGCCCCAGCATTTT CASSPGTGSVRQPQHF TRBJ1-5 TRBD1 few TRBV7-9
TGTGCCAGCAGCTCACCCGGGACACTCTCCTACGAGCAGTACTTC CASSSPGTLSYEQYF TRBJ2-7 - - TRBV7-2
TGTGCCAGCAGCTCCCGGGAGACGAATCAGCCCCAGCATTTT CASSSRETNQPQHF TRBJ1-5 - - TRBV5-6
TGCGCCAGCAGCCTTTTTTCCGGCACTGAAGCTTTCTTT CASSLFSGTEAFF TRBJ1-1 - - TRBV5-1
TGTGCCACCCAGGGGAAGGGTTTGACTGAAGCTTTCTTT CATQGKGLTEAFF TRBJ1-1 - - TRBV2
TGCGCCAGCAGCGGATGGGGAGGCCAAGAGACCCAGTACTTC CASSGWGGQETQYF TRBJ2-5 - - TRBV5-1
TGTGCTAGCAGCTTACGCGGTCTTAGCGGGAGTAACCAACACTTCCAAGAGACCCAGTACTTC CASSLRGLSGSNQHFQETQYF TRBJ2-5 TRBD2 - TRBV7-7
TGTGCCAGCAGTCCAGGGGGATCTGGAAACACCATATATTTT CASSPGGSGNTIYF TRBJ1-3 TRBD1 once TRBV6-6
TGTGCCAGCAGCTTAGGTCGGGGCAGGGGGCTCTTACAAGACTACGAGCAGTACTTC CASSLGRGRGLLQDYEQYF TRBJ2-7 TRBD1 - TRBV11-2
TGTGCCAGCAGGCCACCTGGGGGGCCGTCCTACGAGCAGTACTTC CASRPPGGPSYEQYF TRBJ2-7 - - TRBV11-2
TGTGCCAGCAGTCGTATTGACAGGTTACAAGAGACCCAGTACTTC CASSRIDRLQETQYF TRBJ2-5 - - TRBV28
TGTGCCAGCAGGGACGCCGGGGCTTTTCCCTACGAGCAGTACTTC CASRDAGAFPYEQYF TRBJ2-7 - - TRBV27
TGTGCCAGCAGTTATTGGACGGGTACCTACGAGCAGTACTTC CASSYWTGTYEQYF TRBJ2-7 - - TRBV5-5
TGCGCCAGCAGCTCACCAATAGGAGCCTACAATGAGCAGTTCTTC CASSSPIGAYNEQFF TRBJ2-1 - - TRBV5-1
TGTGCCAGCGTCCCGGACAGGCGCACCGGGGAGCTGTTTTTT CASVPDRRTGELFF TRBJ2-2 TRBD1 once TRBV18
TGTGCCAGTGCTAGCGGGACCTACAATGAGCAGTTCTTC CASASGTYNEQFF TRBJ2-1 TRBD2 - TRBV19
TGTGCCAGCAGCTTAGGACTGGGACTAGCCAAAAACATTCAGTACTTC CASSLGLGLAKNIQYF TRBJ2-4 - - TRBV5-6
TGTGCCAGCAGCTTAAGACTTACCCGCTCTGGAAACACCATATATTTT CASSLRLTRSGNTIYF TRBJ1-3 - - TRBV7-6
TGTGCCAGTAGTACGGGCGGGGCCCCCGGGGAGCTGTTTTTT CASSTGGAPGELFF TRBJ2-2 - - TRBV19
TGTGCCACCAGCAGGGACCTACGGAATGAAAAACTGTTTTTT CATSRDLRNEKLFF TRBJ1-4 - - TRBV15
TGCGCCAGCAGCTTGGTTGGCTTCCAAGAAGGCCAGTACTTC CASSLVGFQEGQYF TRBJ2-5 - - TRBV5-1
TGCGCCAGCTCTGGGGGGCATTCTAATGAAAAACTGTTTTTT CASSGGHSNEKLFF TRBJ1-4 - - TRBV5-1